This TCR beta chain derives from a study of blood T cells in healthy people across ages. Study-wide results and limits: It was the long-lived donors that had more naive CD4+ cells and higher diversity than aged donors.

Trimming took 2 bases from V and 2 from J, leaving 11 bases between them. The CDR3 length is 15 residues. CDR1 and CDR2 from the germline V gene are MDHEN and SYDVKM. A sample-barcoded 5' primer and a J-beta primer mix were used in a second PCR of about 7 to 11 cycles. A template-switch adaptor containing 12 random nucleotides labeled each cDNA molecule. TCRdb itself ran the 5' RACE reads through MiXCR, one entry per CDR3 protein. Of 550,000 to 750,000 distinct CDR3 sequences listed, around 21% are singletons. Every donor contributed approximately 10 milliliters of peripheral blood by blood draw. This clonotype has more than one count but fewer than ten. Antigen: not known.

The V gene is TRBV28, the J gene TRBJ2-3; D not certain. The source is a man aged 70 or older in good health. Sequencing input: blood. CDR3 nucleotide sequence: TGTGCCAGCAGTTTAGGTCCGGCTCTCACAGATACGCAGTATTTT. It is translated as CASSLGPALTDTQYF.